What follows are 20 T cell receptor beta chains derived from one specimen sequenced in a study of vaccination effects on CD4 cells after COVID-19. Repertoires were generated with immunoSEQ multiplex PCR, while TCRdb's copy carries only in-frame clones and drops some. The sample holds about 58,000 clones, more than 60% seen once. For these TCRs, the target antigens are not known. Having been cultured for roughly 10 days, the cells underwent CD4+ T cell isolation. This material consisted of CD4+ T cells from PBMCs cultured without peptide, taken before COVID-19 vaccination. All receptors derive from a human donor who received a COVID-19 vaccine.

The chain combines TRBV5-6 with TRBJ2-5, with a tentative D call TRBD1 (6 bases). The CDR3 covers 16 residues. From germline, CDR1 is SGHDT and CDR2 YYEEEE. The V end was cut by 0 bases, the J end by 4 bases, with 16 bases between. The CDR3 DNA is TGTGCCAGCAGCTTGGACCTTTACAGGGTGGGAGAGACCCAGTACTTC. This encodes CASSLDLYRVGETQYF.

The chain links TRBV11-2 to TRBJ1-1; 9 nucleotides match TRBD1. The germline CDR1 and CDR2 sequences are SGHAT and FQNNGV. The CDR3 contains 17 residues. V lost 5 bases and J lost 3; bases outside the gene matches: 13. The CDR3 sequence is CASSVVGQGFRDTEAFF. CDR3 coding DNA: TGTGCCAGCAGCGTAGTGGGACAGGGCTTCAGGGACACTGAAGCTTTCTTT. Filled out from reference TRBV11-2 and TRBJ1-1, the complete variable domain reads EAGVAQSPRYKIIEKRQSVAFWCNPISGHATLYWYQQILGQGPKLLIQFQNNGVVDDSQLPKDRFSAERLKGVDSTLKIQPAKLEDSAVYLCASSVVGQGFRDTEAFFGQGTRLTVV.

This chain connects TRBV30 to TRBJ2-5, with D perhaps matching TRBD2 (6 bases). Germline CDR1 GTSNPN, CDR2 SVGIG (reference sequence). There are 14 residues in the CDR3. V was cut by 5 bases and J by 5 bases, with 18 bases left in between. The chain's CDR3 is CAWGRGLSGETQYF. CDR3 nucleotide sequence: TGTGCCTGGGGGCGGGGATTGAGCGGGGAGACCCAGTACTTC.

The chain joins TRBV7-9 to TRBJ2-2; perhaps TRBD2 as D (6 bases). V shed 4 bases and J shed 1 base, with 16 bases lying between them. This CDR3 has 17 residues. Looked up from germline, CDR1 is SEHNR and CDR2 is FQNEAQ (reference sequence). Written as DNA, the CDR3 is TGTGCCAGCAGCTGGCCGCCCTACGGGGGGAACACCGGGGAGCTGTTTTTT. Translation: CASSWPPYGGNTGELFF.

This clone has a handful of counts. The chain links TRBV12-3 or TRBV12-4 to TRBJ1-2; D gene uncertain. The CDR3 loop spans 11 amino acids. The germline V and J ends were trimmed by 3 bases and 8 bases, with 7 bases remaining between them. The CDR3 spells CASSLGTGYTF. CDR3 DNA sequence: TGTGCCAGCAGTTTGGGCACCGGCTACACCTTC.

The chain carries TRBV4-3 and TRBJ1-4, with D maybe TRBD1 (5 bases). CDR3 length equals 15 residues. Germline CDR1 is LGHNA and CDR2 is YSLEER. V was pared by 0 bases and J by 8 bases, with 13 bases between. This CDR3 reads CASSQDPRGFEKLFF. As DNA, the CDR3 is TGCGCCAGCAGCCAAGACCCTAGGGGATTCGAAAAACTGTTTTTT.

The V gene is TRBV10-2, the J gene TRBJ2-3, with D perhaps matching TRBD1 (5 bases). CDR1 WSHSY and CDR2 SAAADI come from the germline V gene. V lost 2 bases and J lost 3, with 6 bases in between. CDR3 length: 13 residues. The CDR3 nucleotides read TGCGCCAGCAGTGAGCCAGGGACAGATACGCAGTATTTT. It specifies CASSEPGTDTQYF.

The V gene is TRBV19, the J gene TRBJ2-5, with TRBD1 as a possible D gene (6 bases). Germline V gene data show CDR1 as LNHDA and CDR2 as SQIVND (reference sequence). Deletions cut 5 bases from V and 2 bases from J, with 18 bases between. The CDR3 runs to 16 residues. The CDR3 spells CASSPRGTALQETQYF. The CDR3 DNA is TGTGCCAGTAGTCCCAGGGGAACTGCCCTTCAAGAGACCCAGTACTTC.

The J gene is TRBJ2-1, the V gene TRBV19; possibly TRBD1 for D (5 bases). The CDR3 loop spans 14 amino acids. The V end lost 6 bases, the J end lost 4 bases, and 13 bases lay between the germline ends. The germline V gene encodes CDR1 LNHDA and CDR2 SQIVND (reference sequence). The CDR3 region is CASSTEQAYNEQFF. The CDR3 nucleotides are TGTGCCAGTAGCACCGAACAGGCATACAATGAGCAGTTCTTC.

The rearrangement joins TRBV6-5 to TRBJ1-2; the match to TRBD1 covers 10 bases. The CDR3 is 15 amino acids. Germline CDR1 is MNHEY and CDR2 is SVGAGI. After removal of 6 bases from V and 4 bases from J, the junction contained 8 bases not matched to a gene. In nucleotides, the CDR3 is TGTGCCAGCAGAGCCGGGACAGGGGTGGGCTATGGCTACACCTTC. Residues: CASRAGTGVGYGYTF.

This chain links TRBV30 with TRBJ1-2; D gene unclear. The V end was cut by 3 bases, the J end by 4 bases, with 9 bases between. The CDR3 totals 12 residues. From germline, CDR1 is GTSNPN and CDR2 SVGIG (reference sequence). CDR3 protein: CAWRGQVYGYTF. Written as DNA, the CDR3 is TGTGCCTGGAGGGGCCAGGTCTATGGCTACACCTTC.

DNA of the CDR3: TGTGCCAGCAGCTTAAGAGGCGGCAGCACAGATACGCAGTATTTT. Its translation is CASSLRGGSTDTQYF. The chain has TRBV7-2 and TRBJ2-3; D ambiguous. The CDR3 runs 15 residues. CDR1 is SGHTA and CDR2 is FQGNSA in the germline V gene. With 2 bases removed from V and 0 bases from J, the gap between germline ends came to 9 bases.

The chain has TRBV4-1 and TRBJ2-4, with TRBD1 matching over 8 bases. V lost 3 bases, J lost 3 bases, and 4 bases stayed unmatched. Germline V gene lookup returns CDR1 MGHRA and CDR2 YSYEKL. This CDR3 is 15 amino acids long. The CDR3 spells CASSQVGQGKNIQYF. The CDR3 coding sequence is TGCGCCAGCAGCCAGGTAGGACAGGGCAAAAACATTCAGTACTTC.

J is TRBJ1-1 and V is TRBV7-3, with 10 bases fitting TRBD1. Germline lookup yields CDR1 SGHTA and CDR2 FQGTGA. CDR3 size: 14 residues. V lost 4 bases to trimming and J lost 7 bases; unmatched junction nucleotides: 6. The CDR3 DNA is TGTGCCAGCAGCTCAGGGACAGGGGATGGTGAAGCTTTCTTT. The encoded protein is CASSSGTGDGEAFF.

This chain uses TRBV6-6 with TRBJ1-6; the D gene is possibly TRBD1 (5 bases). The germline V gene encodes CDR1 MNHNY and CDR2 SVGAGI (reference sequence). Trimming took off 5 bases at V and 5 bases at J, with 13 bases between the two ends. The CDR3 length is 15 residues. The CDR3 loop is CASSASGRDNSPLHF. In nucleotides, the CDR3 is TGTGCCAGCAGTGCATCGGGACGGGATAATTCACCCCTCCACTTT.

The J gene is TRBJ1-3, the V gene TRBV19, with TRBD1 as a possible D gene (6 bases). From germline, CDR1 is LNHDA and CDR2 SQIVND (reference sequence). The CDR3 has 15 amino acids. V gave up 5 bases and J gave up 0 bases, with 11 bases separating them. The CDR3, as DNA: TGTGCCAGTAGTGACAGGACCAACTCTGGAAACACCATATATTTT. Its translation: CASSDRTNSGNTIYF.

The chain links TRBV2 to TRBJ1-1; D uncertain. Trimming removed 3 bases at V and 1 base at J, with 12 bases between. Germline V lookup: CDR1 SNHLY, CDR2 FYNNEI. CDR3 length: 15 residues. The CDR3 loop reads CASSDQPLGNTEAFF. Here the CDR3 DNA reads TGTGCCAGCAGTGATCAGCCCCTAGGGAACACTGAAGCTTTCTTT.

This chain links TRBV29-1 with TRBJ2-5; the D call may be TRBD1 or TRBD2 (7 bases each). Germline V gene lookup returns CDR1 SQVTM and CDR2 ANQGSEA. The CDR3 is 13 amino acids. With 6 bases removed from V and 5 bases from J, the gap between germline ends came to 16 bases. The CDR3 region is CSVSGGGLETQYF. The CDR3, as DNA: TGCAGCGTCTCAGGGGGGGGTCTCGAGACCCAGTACTTC.

This clone was recorded a few times. The chain has TRBV5-1 and TRBJ1-2; unclear D gene. Germline CDR1 is SGHRS and CDR2 is YFSETQ. Trimming left V 0 bases short and J 0 bases short, with 6 bases between. CDR3 length: 14 residues. The CDR3, as DNA: TGCGCCAGCAGCTTGGGATCCACTAACTATGGCTACACCTTC. Translated: CASSLGSTNYGYTF.

V and J are TRBV5-1 and TRBJ2-5; 7 nucleotides agree with TRBD2. Trimming removed 0 bases from V and 4 bases from J; junction bases left unmatched: 3. The CDR3 extends over 14 amino acids. The V gene's germline CDR1 is SGHRS and CDR2 YFSETQ. The CDR3 here is CASSLGGGSETQYF. CDR3 DNA sequence: TGCGCCAGCAGCTTGGGGGGAGGGTCAGAGACCCAGTACTTC.